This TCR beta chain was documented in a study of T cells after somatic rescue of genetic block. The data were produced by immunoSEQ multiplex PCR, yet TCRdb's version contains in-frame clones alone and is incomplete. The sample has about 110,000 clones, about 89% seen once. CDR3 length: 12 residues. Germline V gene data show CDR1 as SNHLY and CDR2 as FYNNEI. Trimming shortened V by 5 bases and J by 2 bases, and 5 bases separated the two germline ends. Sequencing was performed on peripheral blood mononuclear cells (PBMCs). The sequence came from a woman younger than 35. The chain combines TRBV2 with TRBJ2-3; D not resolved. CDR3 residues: CASSNPTDTQYF. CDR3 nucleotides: TGTGCCAGCAGTAACCCCACAGATACGCAGTATTTT.